One and the same sample provided the 10 T cell receptor beta chains below, sequenced in a study of beta chain features in type 1 diabetes (dated by TCRdb to 2016 to 2019). Findings and caveats that apply to the study as a whole: In all four CD4+ subsets, TCRB CDR3 length was moderately but significantly shorter in type 1 diabetes patients.

The antigens for these receptors are not known. Libraries were constructed by the immunoSEQ multiplex PCR assay. All of the isolated RNA was reverse transcribed with the High Capacity cDNA Reverse Transcription Kit, so expressed TCRB transcripts were sequenced. Drawn from immuneACCESS, this table holds only the in-frame rearrangements with V and J called that TCRdb kept. Clones are partly lost; checked studies trace under half to an unresolved V gene and leave the rest unexplained. The sample table holds about 650,000 clones, of which roughly 12% were seen once. The top ten clonotypes cover around 0.12% of the sample. Specimen: naive CD4+ T cells from blood. The sample's cell subset or site, from its label and the paper: true naive CD4+ T cells. Receptors originate from a man between 25 and 39 years old with type 1 diabetes.

A few counts support this clone. V gene TRBV11-3 combines with J gene TRBJ1-1; D is undetermined. Germline-derived CDR1 and CDR2 are SGHNT and YENEEA. V shed 4 bases and J shed 3 bases, with 3 bases lying between them. CDR3 length: 11 amino acids. CDR3 nucleotides: TGTGCCAGCAGCTATGACACTGAAGCTTTCTTT. It encodes CASSYDTEAFF. The full variable domain, completed using reference TRBV11-3 and TRBJ1-1, is EAGVVQSPRYKIIEKKQPVAFWCNPISGHNTLYWYLQNLGQGPELLIRYENEEAVDDSQLPKDRFSAERLKGVDSTLKIQPAELGDSAVYLCASSYDTEAFFGQGTRLTVV.

This chain connects TRBV7-6 to TRBJ1-4, with a possible D match to TRBD1 (5 bases). The germline V gene has CDR1 SGHVS and CDR2 FNYEAQ. This CDR3 region has 17 residues. Trimming cost V 4 bases and J 8 bases, with 23 bases left between them. The CDR3 sequence is CASSSGNLGGGDEKLFF. The CDR3 DNA sequence: TGTGCCAGCAGCTCGGGGAACTTGGGGGGAGGGGACGAAAAACTGTTTTTT.

A few counts support this clone. This chain uses TRBV18 with TRBJ2-3; D might be TRBD1 or TRBD2, each matching 5 bases. The germline CDR1 and CDR2 sequences are KGHSH and LQKENI. Trimming left V 8 bases short and J 0 bases short, with 15 bases between. CDR3 size: 15 residues. The CDR3 region has the DNA TGTGCCAGCCGACCCCCCGGGGCCAGCACAGATACGCAGTATTTT. Encoded protein: CASRPPGASTDTQYF.

A few counts support this clone. V is TRBV6-5 and J is TRBJ1-2; D might be TRBD1 (5 bases). V was shortened by 2 bases and J by 6 bases, with 19 bases between the two germline ends. The CDR3 runs to 16 residues. Germline V CDR1 and CDR2: MNHEY, SVGAGI. CDR3 sequence (DNA): TGTGCCAGCAGTTACACCAGACGTAGGGGAATGGATGGCTACACCTTC. Encoded protein: CASSYTRRRGMDGYTF.

A few counts support this clone. The chain is built from TRBV9 and TRBJ2-2; D may match TRBD1 or TRBD2 (6 bases each). Trimming removed 4 bases from V and 2 bases from J, with 12 bases in between. Germline lookup yields CDR1 SGDLS and CDR2 YYNGEE. The CDR3 covers 15 residues. The CDR3 sequence is CASSTGGRNTGELFF. CDR3 nucleotides: TGTGCCAGCAGCACCGGGGGCAGAAACACCGGGGAGCTGTTTTTT.

The chain joins TRBV25-1 to TRBJ1-2, with 9 bases fitting TRBD1. J gave up 7 bases and V 5 bases, and 5 bases lay outside the gene matches. The CDR3 totals 13 residues. Germline V gene data show CDR1 as MGHDK and CDR2 as SYGVNS. CDR3 amino acids: CASSPTGGFGYTF. The CDR3 DNA sequence: TGTGCCAGCAGTCCCACAGGGGGCTTTGGCTACACCTTC.

V gene TRBV30 combines with J gene TRBJ2-5, with 7 bases fitting TRBD1. V gave up 0 bases and J gave up 4 bases; unmatched junction bases: 5. The CDR3 spans 14 residues. Germline CDR1 GTSNPN, CDR2 SVGIG (reference sequence). CDR3 residues: CAWSVRGLGETQYF. The DNA for the CDR3 is TGTGCCTGGAGTGTAAGGGGGCTGGGAGAGACCCAGTACTTC.

This clone turned up a few times. The chain couples TRBV19 to TRBJ1-2; possible D gene TRBD1, 5 bases. The CDR3 is 15 amino acids. CDR1 is LNHDA and CDR2 is SQIVND in the germline V gene (reference sequence). Between the trimmed V and J ends, which lost 3 bases and 4 bases, there was a span of 15 bases. The DNA for the CDR3 is TGTGCCAGTAGTATCAAGTTTGCCGGGGCCTATGGCTACACCTTC. Translated, it gives CASSIKFAGAYGYTF.

This clone was seen only a few times. This rearrangement joins TRBV7-7 to TRBJ2-1; 10 nucleotides match TRBD1. Germline values: CDR1 SSHAT, CDR2 FNYEAQ (reference sequence). CDR3 length: 16 amino acids. V lost 5 bases, J lost 7 bases, and 11 bases stayed unmatched. The CDR3 protein is CASSAGQGMGRNEQFF. Here the CDR3 DNA reads TGTGCCAGCAGCGCGGGACAGGGGATGGGTAGGAATGAGCAGTTCTTC.

The chain couples TRBV29-1 to TRBJ1-1; D may be TRBD1 (6 bases). The germline V gene has CDR1 SQVTM and CDR2 ANQGSEA. V was cut by 4 bases and J by 0 bases, with 15 bases left in between. The CDR3 covers 15 residues. Written as DNA, the CDR3 is TGCAGCGTTGGGCCAGGGGCGACTCTGAACACTGAAGCTTTCTTT. Its translation: CSVGPGATLNTEAFF.